This TCR beta chain appears in the sequencing data of a study of blood T cell repertoires in COVID-19. Study details: Acute-phase and convalescent COVID-19 samples originated in the United States, Italy and Spain. Nucleic acid was either cDNA or gDNA, and it came from T cells, B-cell-depleted T cells, or PBMCs.

The CDR3 totals 14 residues. Germline-derived CDR1 and CDR2 are SGHTA and FQGNSA. The germline V and J ends were trimmed by 5 bases and 2 bases, with 12 bases remaining between them. In the study's own analysis: Amplification with reference gene primers provided the estimates of nucleated cell counts. This table comes from immunoSEQ multiplex PCR, and its TCRdb copy is limited to in-frame clones, with some not included. V and J calls and clone size are given by that table; D and trimming were obtained from the DNA. The repertoire holds about 280,000 clones, with approximately 86% as singletons. The sequencing input was peripheral blood. This receptor was obtained from a woman aged 30 to 39 who had recovered from COVID-19. The rearrangement uses TRBV7-2 and TRBJ1-1; perhaps TRBD1 as D (6 bases). The CDR3 nucleotides are TGTGCCAGCAGCCTATGGGACACCAACACTGAAGCTTTCTTT. Its translation is CASSLWDTNTEAFF. The full variable domain, with the rest looked up from reference TRBV7-2 and TRBJ1-1, is GAGVSQSPSNKVTEKGKDVELRCDPISGHTALYWYRQSLGQGLEFLIYFQGNSAPDKSGLPSDRFSAERTGGSVSTLTIQRTQQEDSAVYLCASSLWDTNTEAFFGQGTRLTVV.